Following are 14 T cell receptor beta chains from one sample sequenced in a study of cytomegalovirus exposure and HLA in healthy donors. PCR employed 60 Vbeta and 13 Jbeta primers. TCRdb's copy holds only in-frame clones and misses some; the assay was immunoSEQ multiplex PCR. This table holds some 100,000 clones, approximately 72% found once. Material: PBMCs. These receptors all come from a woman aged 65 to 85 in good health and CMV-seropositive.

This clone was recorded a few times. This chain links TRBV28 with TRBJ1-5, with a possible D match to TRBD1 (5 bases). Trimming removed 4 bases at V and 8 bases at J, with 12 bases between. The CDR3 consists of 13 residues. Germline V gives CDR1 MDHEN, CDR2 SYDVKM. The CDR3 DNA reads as TGTGCCAGCAGTTACAGGTCGGTGGAGCCCCAGCATTTT. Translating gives CASSYRSVEPQHF.

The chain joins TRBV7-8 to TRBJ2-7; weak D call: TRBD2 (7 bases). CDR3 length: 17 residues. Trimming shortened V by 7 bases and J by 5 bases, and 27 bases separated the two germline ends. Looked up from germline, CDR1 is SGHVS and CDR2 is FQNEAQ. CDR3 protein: CASTGLTWTGGRDEQYF. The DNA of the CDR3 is TGTGCCAGCACCGGTTTAACCTGGACGGGGGGCCGGGACGAGCAGTACTTC.

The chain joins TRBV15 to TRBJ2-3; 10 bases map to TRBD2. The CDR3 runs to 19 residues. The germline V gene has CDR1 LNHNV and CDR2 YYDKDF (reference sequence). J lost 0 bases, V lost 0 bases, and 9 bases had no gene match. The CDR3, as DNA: TGTGCCACCAGCAGAGATGGGGGTAGCGGGAGGTCTAGCACAGATACGCAGTATTTT. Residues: CATSRDGGSGRSSTDTQYF.

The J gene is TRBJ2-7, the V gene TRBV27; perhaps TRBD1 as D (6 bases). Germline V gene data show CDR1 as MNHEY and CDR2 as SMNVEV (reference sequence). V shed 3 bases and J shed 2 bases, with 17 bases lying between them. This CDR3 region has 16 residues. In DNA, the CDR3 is TGTGCCAGCAGTTTCCGCAGGGCAGGGGATACCTACGAGCAGTACTTC. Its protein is CASSFRRAGDTYEQYF.

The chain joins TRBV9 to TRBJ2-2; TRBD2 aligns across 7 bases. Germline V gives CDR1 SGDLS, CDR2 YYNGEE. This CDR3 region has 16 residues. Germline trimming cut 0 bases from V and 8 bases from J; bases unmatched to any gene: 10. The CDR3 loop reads CASSVVPAGFQGELFF. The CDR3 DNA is TGTGCCAGCAGCGTAGTGCCAGCGGGGTTTCAAGGGGAGCTGTTTTTT.

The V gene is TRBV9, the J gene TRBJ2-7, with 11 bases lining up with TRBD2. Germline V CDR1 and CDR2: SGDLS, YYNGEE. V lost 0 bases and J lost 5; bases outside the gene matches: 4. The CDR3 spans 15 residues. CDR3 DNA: TGTGCCAGCAGCGTAGAGACTAGCGGGATCCACGAGCAGTACTTC. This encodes CASSVETSGIHEQYF.

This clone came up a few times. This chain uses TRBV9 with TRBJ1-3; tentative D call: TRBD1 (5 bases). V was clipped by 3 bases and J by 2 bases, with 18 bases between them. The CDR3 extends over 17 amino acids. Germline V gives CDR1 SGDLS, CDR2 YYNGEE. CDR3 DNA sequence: TGTGCCAGCAGCGACAGATCTCAGGGCAAACCTGGAAACACCATATATTTT. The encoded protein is CASSDRSQGKPGNTIYF.

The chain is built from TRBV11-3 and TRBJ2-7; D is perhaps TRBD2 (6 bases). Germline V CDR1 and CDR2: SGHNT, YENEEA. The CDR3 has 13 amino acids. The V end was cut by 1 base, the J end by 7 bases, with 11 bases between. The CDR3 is CASSLGSGGEQYF. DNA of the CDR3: TGTGCCAGCAGCTTAGGGTCTGGAGGGGAGCAGTACTTC. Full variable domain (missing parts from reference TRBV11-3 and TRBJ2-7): EAGVVQSPRYKIIEKKQPVAFWCNPISGHNTLYWYLQNLGQGPELLIRYENEEAVDDSQLPKDRFSAERLKGVDSTLKIQPAELGDSAVYLCASSLGSGGEQYFGPGTRLTVT.

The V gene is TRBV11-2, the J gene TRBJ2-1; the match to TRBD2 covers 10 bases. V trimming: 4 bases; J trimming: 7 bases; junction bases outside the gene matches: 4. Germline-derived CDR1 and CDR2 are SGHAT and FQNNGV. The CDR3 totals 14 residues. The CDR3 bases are TGTGCCAGCAGCTCCCTTAGCGGGAGGAATGAGCAGTTCTTC. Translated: CASSSLSGRNEQFF.

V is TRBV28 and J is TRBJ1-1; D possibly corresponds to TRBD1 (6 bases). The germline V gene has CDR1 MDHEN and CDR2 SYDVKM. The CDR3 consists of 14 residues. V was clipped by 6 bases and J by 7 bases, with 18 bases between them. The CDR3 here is CASRQTDSYLEAFF. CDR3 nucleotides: TGTGCCAGCAGACAAACGGACAGTTATCTTGAAGCTTTCTTT.

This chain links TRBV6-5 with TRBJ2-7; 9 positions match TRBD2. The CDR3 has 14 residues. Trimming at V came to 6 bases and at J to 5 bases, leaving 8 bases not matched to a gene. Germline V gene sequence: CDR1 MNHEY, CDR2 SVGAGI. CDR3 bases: TGTGCCAGCAGAGAAAGCGGGAGGATCCACGAGCAGTACTTC. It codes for CASRESGRIHEQYF.

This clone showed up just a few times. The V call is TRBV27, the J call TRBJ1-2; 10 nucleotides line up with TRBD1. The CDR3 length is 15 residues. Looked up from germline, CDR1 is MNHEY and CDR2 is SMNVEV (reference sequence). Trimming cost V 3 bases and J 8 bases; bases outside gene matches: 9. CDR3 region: CASSLSSGTGVGYTF. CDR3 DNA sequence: TGTGCCAGCAGTTTGAGTTCTGGGACAGGGGTCGGCTACACCTTC.

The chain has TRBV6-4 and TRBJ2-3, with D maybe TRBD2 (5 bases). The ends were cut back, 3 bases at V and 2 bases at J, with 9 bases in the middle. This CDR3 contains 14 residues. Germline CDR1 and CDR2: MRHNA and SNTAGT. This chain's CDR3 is CASSERAYTDTQYF. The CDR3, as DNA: TGTGCCAGCAGTGAGAGGGCTTACACAGATACGCAGTATTTT.

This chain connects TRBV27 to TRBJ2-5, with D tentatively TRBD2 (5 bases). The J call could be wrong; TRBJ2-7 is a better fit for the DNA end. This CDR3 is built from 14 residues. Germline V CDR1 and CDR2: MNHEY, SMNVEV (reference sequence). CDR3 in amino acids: CASSFSRGPYEQYF. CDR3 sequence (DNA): TGTGCCAGCAGTTTCAGCAGAGGGCCCTACGAGCAGTACTTC.